This T cell receptor beta chain derives from a study of blood T cell repertoires in COVID-19. Whole-study context: Spain, Italy and the United States supplied samples that represented acute and convalescent COVID-19. T cells, B-cell-depleted T cells, or PBMCs provided the cDNA or gDNA that served as material.

In the authors' methods: Reference gene primer amplification in the assay estimated nucleated cell counts. Data came from immunoSEQ multiplex PCR; TCRdb stores just in-frame clones and leaves some out. V and J calls and clone size are copied from that table; D and trimming were computed from the DNA. The sample has approximately 200,000 clones, 70% to 90% seen once; the top ten hold approximately 2.1%. CDR3 length equals 15 residues. Germline assignment: CDR1 SGHRS and CDR2 YFSETQ. V shed 4 bases and J 3 bases; nucleotides not matched to a gene: 6. The TCR was taken from a man in his 70s with active or convalescent COVID-19. The chain uses TRBV5-1 and TRBJ1-4, with 7 bases lining up with TRBD1. Sequencing was performed on peripheral blood. CDR3 region: CASSLRQGSNEKLFF. Here the CDR3 DNA reads TGCGCCAGCAGCCTGCGACAGGGATCTAATGAAAAACTGTTTTTT.